In this sample, the clone carrying this TCR beta chain turned up many times. Its antigen is still unknown. This entry is derived from a study of T cells in Graves' hyperthyroidism and ophthalmopathy. Study-wide results and limits: Separating ophthalmopathy from stable hyperthyroidism was achieved by a 13 V-J model.

Ophthalmopathy patients all had a Clinical Activity Score of at least 3, a NOSPECS grade of at least 4 and disease under 3 months old. Thyroid ultrasound, orbital computed tomography, clinical symptoms, and serum thyroxine and TRAb underpinned diagnoses. Losses at the gene ends were 2 bases for V and 0 bases for J; bases not matched to a gene: 3. The CDR3 is made up of 14 amino acids. CDR1 and CDR2 (germline): GTSNPN, SVGIG (reference sequence). Authors of the study amplified TCR beta CDR3 regions from RNA transcripts. First-round RT-PCR targeting the TCR CDR3 was performed with the HTBI primer set. TCRdb processed the multiplex PCR reads anew with MiXCR; each CDR3 protein has one entry. The sample has around 620,000 distinct CDR3 sequences, around 14% seen once.

This sequence originates from a woman younger than 35 with Graves' ophthalmopathy. The sequenced material came from blood. The chain is built from TRBV30 and TRBJ1-1, with 7 bases identical to TRBD1. CDR3 DNA sequence: TGTGCCTGGAGTACGACAGGGCTGAACACTGAAGCTTTCTTT. Amino acids: CAWSTTGLNTEAFF.